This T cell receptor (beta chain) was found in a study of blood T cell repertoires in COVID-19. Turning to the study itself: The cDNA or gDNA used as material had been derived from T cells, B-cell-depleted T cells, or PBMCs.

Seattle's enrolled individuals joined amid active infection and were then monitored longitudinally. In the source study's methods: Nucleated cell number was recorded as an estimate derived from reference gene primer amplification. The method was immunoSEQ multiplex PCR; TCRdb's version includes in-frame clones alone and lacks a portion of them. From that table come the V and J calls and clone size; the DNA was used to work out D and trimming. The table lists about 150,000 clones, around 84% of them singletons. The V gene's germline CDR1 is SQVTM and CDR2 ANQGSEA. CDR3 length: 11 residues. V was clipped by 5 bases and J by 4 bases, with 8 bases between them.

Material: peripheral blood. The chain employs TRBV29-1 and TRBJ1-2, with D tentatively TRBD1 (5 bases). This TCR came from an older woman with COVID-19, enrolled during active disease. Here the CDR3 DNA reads TGCAGCGTTAGACAGCTCTATGGCTACACCTTC. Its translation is CSVRQLYGYTF.